A single TCR beta chain is shown here with its context. Its antigen is not identified. As for treatment: approximately 9-day PBMC culture with coronavirus spike peptide pools or control peptides (ViraFEST assay). Oncomine TCR Beta short-read sequencing was applied to DNA from cultured CD4+ T cells. Investigators obtained genomic DNA by extraction from cultured CD4+ T cells. MiXCR, applied by TCRdb to the PCR reads, yields one record per CDR3 protein. Of approximately 10,000 distinct CDR3 sequences in the sample, 60% are singletons; the top ten hold 15% to 17%. Trimming took off 6 bases at V and 4 bases at J, with 6 bases between the two ends. Germline V gene sequence: CDR1 SGHTA, CDR2 FQGNSA. The CDR3 is 12 amino acids. The data originate from a study of vaccination and CD4 T cells after COVID-19. Overall study context: Stimulation of cells relied on overlapping spike peptides derived from SARS-CoV-2, HCoV-NL63, HCoV-OC43 and HCoV-229E.

Study results and limitations: A median approximately 86% of convalescent patients' SARS-CoV-2-reactive clones emerged only after vaccination.

The receptor was isolated from a human donor with COVID-19. The V and J genes are TRBV7-2 and TRBJ2-2; D uncertain. Sequenced material: cultured CD4+ T cells from blood, taken after SARS-CoV-2 vaccination. In DNA form, the CDR3 reads TGTGCCAGCAGACGATCCACCGGGGAGCTGTTTTTT. Translation: CASRRSTGELFF.